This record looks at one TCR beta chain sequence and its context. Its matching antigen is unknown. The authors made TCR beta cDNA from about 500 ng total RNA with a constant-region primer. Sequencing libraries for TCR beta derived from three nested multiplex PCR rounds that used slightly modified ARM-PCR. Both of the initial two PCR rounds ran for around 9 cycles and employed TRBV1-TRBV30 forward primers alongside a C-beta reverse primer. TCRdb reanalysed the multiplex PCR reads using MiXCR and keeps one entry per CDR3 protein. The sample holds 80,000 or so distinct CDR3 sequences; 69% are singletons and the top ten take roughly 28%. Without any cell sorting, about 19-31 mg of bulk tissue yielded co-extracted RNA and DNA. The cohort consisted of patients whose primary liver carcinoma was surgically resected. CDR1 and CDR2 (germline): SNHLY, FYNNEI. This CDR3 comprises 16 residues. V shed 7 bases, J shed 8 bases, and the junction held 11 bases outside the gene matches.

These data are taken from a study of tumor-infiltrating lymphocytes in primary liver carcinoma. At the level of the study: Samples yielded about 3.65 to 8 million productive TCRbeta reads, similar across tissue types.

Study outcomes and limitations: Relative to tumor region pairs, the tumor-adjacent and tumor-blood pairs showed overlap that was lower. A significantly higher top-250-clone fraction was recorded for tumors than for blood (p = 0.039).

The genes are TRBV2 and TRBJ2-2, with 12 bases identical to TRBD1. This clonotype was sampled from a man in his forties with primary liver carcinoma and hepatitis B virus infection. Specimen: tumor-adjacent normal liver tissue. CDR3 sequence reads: CASTWDRGRMSGELFF. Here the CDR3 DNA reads TGTGCCAGCACCTGGGACAGGGGGCGAATGTCTGGGGAGCTGTTTTTT.